A single TCR beta chain is shown here with its context. The antigen is unknown. Generation of TCR cDNA used 5'RACE template switching (which added a universal primer site and UMIs). TCRdb reprocessed the 5' RACE reads via MiXCR and lists one record per CDR3 protein. Of some 500,000 distinct CDR3 sequences listed, roughly 12% were seen once; the top ten hold around an eighth. The CDR3 spans 15 residues. V dropped 5 bases and J dropped 3 bases, with 14 bases sitting between them. The germline V gene has CDR1 MDHEN and CDR2 SYDVKM. The sample is drawn from a study of T cells after yellow fever vaccination. General study findings and limits: The presence of abundant clonotypes contaminating from the bulk population was possible in FACS-sorted repertoires. After the booster, approximately 95% of CD4 and approximately 87% of CD8 primary-response clones were re-detected.

This sequence was found in a man between 25 and 39 years old who received the YFV17D yellow fever vaccine. This specimen was PBMCs, taken on the day of the yellow fever booster vaccination. V usage is TRBV28 and J usage is TRBJ2-1, with D hard to call. Written as DNA, the CDR3 is TGTGCCAGCAGTGATCAGGAGAGGTACTACAATGAGCAGTTCTTC. Translating it yields CASSDQERYYNEQFF.